Listed below are T cell receptor beta chains from one sample, sequenced in a study of beta chain features in type 1 diabetes. The protocol was immunoSEQ multiplex PCR, while the TCRdb copy is restricted to in-frame clones and leaves out a portion. This repertoire shows under 250,000 clones, approximately 13% found once; its top ten account for about 0.019%. The source material was naive CD4+ T cells from blood. The source of these receptors is a man between 25 and 39 years old with type 1 diabetes. The CDR3 runs from the conserved cysteine through the conserved F or W. Fields, in order: CDR3 length, J gene, V gene, clone size, D gene, CDR3 protein, CDR3 DNA. The D gene is left open where the match is weak. Expanded clones get a size class; other rows say once, few or many, or leave the size out.

13 TRBJ1-4 TRBV29-1 . . CSVEKGEGEKLFF TGCAGCGTTGAGAAGGGAGAGGGTGAAAAACTGTTTTTT
14 TRBJ2-5 TRBV7-2 few TRBD1 CASSLGTVEETQYF TGTGCCAGCAGCTTGGGGACAGTAGAAGAGACCCAGTACTTC
10 TRBJ1-2 TRBV20-1 . . CSARDYGYTF TGCAGCGCGAGGGACTATGGCTACACCTTC
12 TRBJ2-1 TRBV18 . . CASSPQENEQFF TGTGCCAGCTCACCACAGGAGAATGAGCAGTTCTTC
15 TRBJ1-1 TRBV19 . . CASRPAPGLNTEAFF TGTGCCAGTAGGCCCGCCCCGGGTTTGAACACTGAAGCTTTCTTT
14 TRBJ1-1 TRBV7-9 few TRBD1 CASSPDRGSTEAFF TGTGCCAGCAGCCCTGACAGGGGGAGCACTGAAGCTTTCTTT
14 TRBJ1-2 TRBV9 few TRBD1 CASSVEAGGYGYTF TGTGCCAGCAGCGTAGAAGCAGGGGGCTATGGCTACACCTTC
12 TRBJ2-4 TRBV30 . TRBD1 CAWSSGGDIQYF TGTGCCTGGAGTTCAGGGGGTGACATTCAGTACTTC
14 TRBJ1-5 TRBV6-5 few . CASSLERGNQPQHF TGTGCCAGCAGTTTGGAGCGGGGCAATCAGCCCCAGCATTTT
17 TRBJ2-3 TRBV7-9 . TRBD1 CASSSHPGQGATDTQYF TGTGCCAGCAGCTCACACCCGGGACAGGGGGCAACAGATACGCAGTATTTT
15 TRBJ1-2 TRBV7-9 . . CASSFGGDGLYGYTF TGTGCCAGCAGCTTTGGTGGCGACGGACTCTATGGCTACACCTTC
15 TRBJ2-7 TRBV7-2 few TRBD1 CASSSRTGGSWEQYF TGTGCCAGCAGCTCCCGGACAGGGGGATCGTGGGAGCAGTACTTC
13 TRBJ2-1 TRBV29-1 many . CSVVSEAYNEQFF TGCAGCGTTGTTAGCGAGGCCTACAATGAGCAGTTCTTC
15 TRBJ2-2 TRBV5-6 . TRBD1 CASSPGQGNTGELFF TGTGCCAGCAGCCCGGGACAGGGGAACACCGGGGAGCTGTTTTTT
14 TRBJ1-2 TRBV28 few TRBD1 CASSIKDRIYGYTF TGTGCCAGCAGCATAAAGGACAGGATCTATGGCTACACCTTC
15 TRBJ2-3 TRBV9 . TRBD2 CASSVVAGGTDTQYF TGTGCCAGCAGCGTAGTCGCGGGGGGCACAGATACGCAGTATTTT
15 TRBJ2-1 TRBV4-2 few TRBD2 CASSGRGGSNNEQFF TGTGCCAGCAGCGGTCGGGGGGGCTCCAACAATGAGCAGTTCTTC
16 TRBJ1-1 TRBV19 few . CASSPNRDVGDTEAFF TGTGCCAGTAGTCCAAACAGGGACGTAGGAGACACTGAAGCTTTCTTT